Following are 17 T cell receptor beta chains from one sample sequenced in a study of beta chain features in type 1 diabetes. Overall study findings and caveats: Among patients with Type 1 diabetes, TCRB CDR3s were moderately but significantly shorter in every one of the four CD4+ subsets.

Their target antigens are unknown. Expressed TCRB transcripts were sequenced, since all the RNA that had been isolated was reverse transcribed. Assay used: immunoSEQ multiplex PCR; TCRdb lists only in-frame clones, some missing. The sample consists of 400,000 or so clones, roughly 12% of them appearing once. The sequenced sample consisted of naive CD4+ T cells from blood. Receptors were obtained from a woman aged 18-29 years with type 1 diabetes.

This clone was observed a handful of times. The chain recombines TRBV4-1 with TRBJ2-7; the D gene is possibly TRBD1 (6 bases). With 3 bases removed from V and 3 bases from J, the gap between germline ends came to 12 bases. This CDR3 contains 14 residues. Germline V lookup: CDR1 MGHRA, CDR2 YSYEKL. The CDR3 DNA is TGCGCCAGCAGCCAGGGGACACTGTTCTACGAGCAGTACTTC. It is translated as CASSQGTLFYEQYF.

Here the CDR3 reads CSVGQGNEKLFF. The CDR3, as DNA: TGCAGCGTTGGGCAGGGGAACGAAAAACTGTTTTTT. This chain joins TRBV29-1 and TRBJ1-4, with D tentatively TRBD1 (6 bases). CDR1 SQVTM and CDR2 ANQGSEA come from the germline V gene. This CDR3 is 12 amino acids long. V was shortened by 4 bases and J by 8 bases, with 11 bases between the two germline ends.

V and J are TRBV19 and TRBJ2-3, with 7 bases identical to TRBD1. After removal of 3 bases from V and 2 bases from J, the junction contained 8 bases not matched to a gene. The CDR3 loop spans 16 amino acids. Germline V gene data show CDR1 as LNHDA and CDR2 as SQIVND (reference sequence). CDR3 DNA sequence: TGTGCCAGTAGTATCCTCTCCGGGACAGCCACAGATACGCAGTATTTT. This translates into CASSILSGTATDTQYF.

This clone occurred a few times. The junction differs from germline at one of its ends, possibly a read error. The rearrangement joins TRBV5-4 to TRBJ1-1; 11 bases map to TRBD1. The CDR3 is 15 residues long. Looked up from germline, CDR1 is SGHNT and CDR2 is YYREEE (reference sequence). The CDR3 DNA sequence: TGCGCCAGCAGCCAATTCGGGACAGGGGGCACTGAAGCTTTCTTT. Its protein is CASSQFGTGGTEAFF.

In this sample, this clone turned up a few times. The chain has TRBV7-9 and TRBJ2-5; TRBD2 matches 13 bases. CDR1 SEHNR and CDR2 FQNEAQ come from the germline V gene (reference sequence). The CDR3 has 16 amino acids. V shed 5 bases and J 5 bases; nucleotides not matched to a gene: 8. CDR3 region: CASSVGLAGVGETQYF. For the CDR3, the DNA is TGTGCCAGCAGCGTCGGACTAGCGGGAGTGGGGGAGACCCAGTACTTC. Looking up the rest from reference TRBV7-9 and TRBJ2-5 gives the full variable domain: DTGVSQNPRHKITKRGQNVTFRCDPISEHNRLYWYRQTLGQGPEFLTYFQNEAQLEKSRLLSDRFSAERPKGSFSTLEIQRTEQGDSAMYLCASSVGLAGVGETQYFGPGTRLLVL.

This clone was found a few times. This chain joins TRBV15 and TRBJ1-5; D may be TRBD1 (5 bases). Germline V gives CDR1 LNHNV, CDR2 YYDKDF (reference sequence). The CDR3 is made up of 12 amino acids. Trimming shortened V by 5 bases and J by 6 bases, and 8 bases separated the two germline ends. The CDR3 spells CATSGATQPQHF. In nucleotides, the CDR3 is TGTGCCACCAGCGGGGCGACTCAGCCCCAGCATTTT.

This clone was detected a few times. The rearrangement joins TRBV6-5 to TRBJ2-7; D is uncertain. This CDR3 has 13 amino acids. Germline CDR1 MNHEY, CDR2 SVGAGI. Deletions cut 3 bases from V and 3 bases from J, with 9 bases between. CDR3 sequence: CASSYDSDYEQYF. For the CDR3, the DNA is TGTGCCAGCAGTTATGACTCCGACTACGAGCAGTACTTC.

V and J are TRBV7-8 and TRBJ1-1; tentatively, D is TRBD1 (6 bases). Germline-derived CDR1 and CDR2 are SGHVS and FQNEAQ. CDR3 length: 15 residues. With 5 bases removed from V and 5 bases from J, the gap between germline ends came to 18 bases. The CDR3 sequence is CASSPYRQAPTEAFF. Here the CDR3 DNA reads TGTGCCAGCAGCCCCTACAGACAGGCCCCAACTGAAGCTTTCTTT. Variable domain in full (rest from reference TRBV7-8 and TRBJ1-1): GAGVSQSPRYKVAKRGQDVALRCDPISGHVSLFWYQQALGQGPEFLTYFQNEAQLDKSGLPSDRFFAERPEGSVSTLKIQRTQQEDSAVYLCASSPYRQAPTEAFFGQGTRLTVV.

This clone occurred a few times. The CDR3 coding sequence is TGTGCCAGCAGCGTATTCGGGAGTGGTGACAATGAGCAGTTCTTC. Encoded protein: CASSVFGSGDNEQFF. J is TRBJ2-1 and V is TRBV9, with D possibly being TRBD2 (6 bases). Germline values: CDR1 SGDLS, CDR2 YYNGEE. This CDR3 comprises 15 residues. The V end was cut by 1 base, the J end by 5 bases, with 13 bases between.

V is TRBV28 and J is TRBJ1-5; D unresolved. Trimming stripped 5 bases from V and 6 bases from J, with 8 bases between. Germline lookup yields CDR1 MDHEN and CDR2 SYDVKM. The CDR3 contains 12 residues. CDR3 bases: TGTGCCAGCAGTACCTCGGGTCAGCCCCAGCATTTT. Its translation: CASSTSGQPQHF.

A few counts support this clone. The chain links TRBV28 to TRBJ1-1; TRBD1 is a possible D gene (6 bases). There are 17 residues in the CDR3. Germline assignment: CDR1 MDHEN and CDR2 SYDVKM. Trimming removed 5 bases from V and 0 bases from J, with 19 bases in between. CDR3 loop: CASSLPGGRDMNTEAFF. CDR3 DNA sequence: TGTGCCAGCAGTCTCCCGGGGGGCCGAGACATGAACACTGAAGCTTTCTTT. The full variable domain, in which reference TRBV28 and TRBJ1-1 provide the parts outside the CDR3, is DVKVTQSSRYLVKRTGEKVFLECVQDMDHENMFWYRQDPGLGLRLIYFSYDVKMKEKGDIPEGYSVSREKKERFSLILESASTNQTSMYLCASSLPGGRDMNTEAFFGQGTRLTVV.

The CDR3 DNA follows: TGTGCCAGCAGCTTGACAGGGGTCGGGGCCAACGTCCTGACTTTC. This codes for CASSLTGVGANVLTF. The chain carries TRBV5-4 and TRBJ2-6, with 7 bases fitting TRBD1. After removal of 1 base from V and 4 bases from J, the junction contained 2 bases not matched to a gene. The CDR3 has 15 residues. Germline V gene sequence: CDR1 SGHNT, CDR2 YYREEE (reference sequence).

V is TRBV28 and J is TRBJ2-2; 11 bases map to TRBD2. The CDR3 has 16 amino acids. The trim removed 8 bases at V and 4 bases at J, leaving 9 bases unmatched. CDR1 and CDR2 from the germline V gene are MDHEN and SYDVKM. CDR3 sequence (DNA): TGTGCCAGCCGGGGGACTAGCGGATTTCTCACCGGGGAGCTGTTTTTT. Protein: CASRGTSGFLTGELFF.

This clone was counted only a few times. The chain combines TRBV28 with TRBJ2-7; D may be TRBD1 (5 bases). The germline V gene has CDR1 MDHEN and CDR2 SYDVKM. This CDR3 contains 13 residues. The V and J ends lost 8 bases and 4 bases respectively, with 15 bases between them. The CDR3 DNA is TGTGCCAGCGGCGAAGGGGCCCGGTACGAGCAGTACTTC. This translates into CASGEGARYEQYF.

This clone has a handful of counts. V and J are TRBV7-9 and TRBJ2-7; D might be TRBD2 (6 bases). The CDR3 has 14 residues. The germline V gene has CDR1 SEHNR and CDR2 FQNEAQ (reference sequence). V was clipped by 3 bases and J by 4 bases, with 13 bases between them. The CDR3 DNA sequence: TGTGCCAGCAGCTTGGGCGGGGCCGCTTACGAGCAGTACTTC. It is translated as CASSLGGAAYEQYF.

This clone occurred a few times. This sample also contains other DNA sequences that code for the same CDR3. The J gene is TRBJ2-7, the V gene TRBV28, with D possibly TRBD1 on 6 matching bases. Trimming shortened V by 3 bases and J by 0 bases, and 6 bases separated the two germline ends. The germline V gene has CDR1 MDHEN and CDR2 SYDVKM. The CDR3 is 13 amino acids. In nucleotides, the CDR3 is TGTGCCAGCAGTTTGGACAGCTCCTACGAGCAGTACTTC. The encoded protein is CASSLDSSYEQYF.

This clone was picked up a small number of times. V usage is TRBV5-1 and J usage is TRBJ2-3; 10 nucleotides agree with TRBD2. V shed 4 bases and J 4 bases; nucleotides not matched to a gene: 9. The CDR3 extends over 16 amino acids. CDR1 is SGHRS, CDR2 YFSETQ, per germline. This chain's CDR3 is CASSRRFSGGADTQYF. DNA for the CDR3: TGCGCCAGCAGCCGAAGATTCAGCGGGGGGGCAGATACGCAGTATTTT.